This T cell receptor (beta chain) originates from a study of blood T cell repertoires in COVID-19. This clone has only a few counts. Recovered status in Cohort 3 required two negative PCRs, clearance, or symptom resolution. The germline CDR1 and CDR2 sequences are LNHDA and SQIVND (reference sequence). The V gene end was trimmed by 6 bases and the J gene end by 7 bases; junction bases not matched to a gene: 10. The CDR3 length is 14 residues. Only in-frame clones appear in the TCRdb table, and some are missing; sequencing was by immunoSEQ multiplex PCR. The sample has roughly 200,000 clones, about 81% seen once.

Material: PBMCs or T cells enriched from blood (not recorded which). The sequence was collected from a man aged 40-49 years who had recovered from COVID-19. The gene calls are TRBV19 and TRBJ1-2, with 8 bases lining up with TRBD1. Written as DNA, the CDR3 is TGTGCCAGTAGCGTCCGGCAGGGGGCTGGTGGCTACACCTTC. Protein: CASSVRQGAGGYTF.